This T cell receptor beta chain was identified during a study of cytomegalovirus exposure and HLA in healthy donors. About this clone itself: Its antigen is unidentified.

The study, taken as a whole, reports: As was reported, the HLA-A and HLA-B alleles of most subjects were accurately predicted from TCR beta sequences.

Vbeta (60) and Jbeta (13) primers were used in the PCR. Original processing methods: There were around 78 million unique TCR beta chains by a later count, and approximately 10 million of them were shared. Profiling relied on immunoSEQ multiplex PCR, and the TCRdb table lists in-frame clones only, not all of them. That table furnishes V, J and clone size, whereas the DNA furnished D and trimming. The sample consists of 200,000 to 250,000 clones, about 80% of them appearing once. The receptor comes from a woman aged 40 to 55 in good health and CMV-seronegative. Material: PBMCs.

CDR3 bases: TGCGCCAGCAGCAGGACAGGGGACTATGGCTACACCTTC. Protein sequence: CASSRTGDYGYTF. The rearrangement uses TRBV5-1 and TRBJ1-2; 9 bases agree with TRBD1. The trim removed 4 bases at V and 3 bases at J, leaving 1 base unmatched. CDR1 and CDR2 (germline): SGHRS, YFSETQ. CDR3 length: 13 amino acids.